This T cell receptor (beta chain) appears in the sequencing data of a study of blood T cell repertoires in COVID-19. Across the study: T cells, B-cell-depleted T cells, or PBMCs supplied cDNA or gDNA.

Per the authors' pipeline: Reference gene primer amplification gave nucleated cell count estimates. TCRdb keeps only in-frame clones here, not all; method: immunoSEQ multiplex PCR. Clonal size and the V and J genes are those of that table, whereas D and trimming came from the DNA. The sample carries 60,000 to 75,000 clones, about 75% recorded once. Each participant's cohort was designated according to participant-reported clinical history. Before they entered the study, exposed participants had met a COVID-19 case within 2 weeks. This CDR3 region has 16 residues. Germline V CDR1 and CDR2: SGHRS, YFSETQ. V was clipped by 0 bases and J by 0 bases, with 11 bases between them.

Sequenced material: PBMCs or T cells enriched from blood (not recorded which). The V and J genes are TRBV5-1 and TRBJ2-3; D possibly corresponds to TRBD2 (6 bases). The clonotype comes from a woman aged 60-75 years who had been exposed to COVID-19. This CDR3 reads CASSLAGGASTDTQYF. As DNA, the CDR3 is TGCGCCAGCAGCTTGGCCGGAGGGGCCAGCACAGATACGCAGTATTTT.